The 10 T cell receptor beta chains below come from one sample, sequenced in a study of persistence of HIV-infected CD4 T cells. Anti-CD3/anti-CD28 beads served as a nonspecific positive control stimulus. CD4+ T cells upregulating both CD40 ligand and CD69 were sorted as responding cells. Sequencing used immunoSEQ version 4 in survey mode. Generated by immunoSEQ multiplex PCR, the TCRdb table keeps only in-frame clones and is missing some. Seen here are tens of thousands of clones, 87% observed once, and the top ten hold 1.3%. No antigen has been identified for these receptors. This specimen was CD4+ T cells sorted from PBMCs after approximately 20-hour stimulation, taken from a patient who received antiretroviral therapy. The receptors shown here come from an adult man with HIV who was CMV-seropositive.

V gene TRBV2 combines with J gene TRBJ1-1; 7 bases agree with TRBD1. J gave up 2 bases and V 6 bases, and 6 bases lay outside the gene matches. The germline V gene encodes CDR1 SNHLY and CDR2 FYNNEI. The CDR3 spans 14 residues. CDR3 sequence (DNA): TGTGCCAGCAGGAGAACAGGGGCCAACACTGAAGCTTTCTTT. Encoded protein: CASRRTGANTEAFF.

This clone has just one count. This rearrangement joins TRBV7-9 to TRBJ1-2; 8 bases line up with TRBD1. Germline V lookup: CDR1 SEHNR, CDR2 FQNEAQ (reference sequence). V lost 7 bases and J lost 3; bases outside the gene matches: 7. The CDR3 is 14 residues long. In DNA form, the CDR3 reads TGTGCCAGCACCGGACAGGGAAGTCACTATGGCTACACCTTC. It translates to CASTGQGSHYGYTF.

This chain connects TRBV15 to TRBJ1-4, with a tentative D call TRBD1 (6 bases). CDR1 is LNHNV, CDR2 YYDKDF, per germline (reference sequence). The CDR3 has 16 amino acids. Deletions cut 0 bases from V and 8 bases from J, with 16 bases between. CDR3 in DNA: TGTGCCACCAGCAGAGAAGGGACCGCGCAGGGGGAAAAACTGTTTTTT. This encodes CATSREGTAQGEKLFF.

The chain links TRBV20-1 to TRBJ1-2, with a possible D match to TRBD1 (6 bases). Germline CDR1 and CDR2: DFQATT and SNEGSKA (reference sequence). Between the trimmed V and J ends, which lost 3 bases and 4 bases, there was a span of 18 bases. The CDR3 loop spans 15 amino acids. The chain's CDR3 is CSASGADSGFYGYTF. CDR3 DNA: TGCAGTGCTAGTGGTGCGGACAGTGGGTTCTATGGCTACACCTTC.

CDR3 DNA: TGTGCCAGCTCAATCTGGAAGGGGGCGAGAGGGGCCAACGTCCTGACTTTC. Amino acids: CASSIWKGARGANVLTF. The chain combines TRBV2 with TRBJ2-6; 7 bases fit TRBD1. The CDR3 loop spans 17 amino acids. Germline values: CDR1 SNHLY, CDR2 FYNNEI. The V gene end was trimmed by 8 bases and the J gene end by 4 bases; junction bases not matched to a gene: 14.

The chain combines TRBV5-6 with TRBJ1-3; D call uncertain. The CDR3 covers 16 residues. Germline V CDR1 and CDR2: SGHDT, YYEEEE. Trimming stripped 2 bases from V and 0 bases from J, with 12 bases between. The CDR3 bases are TGTGCCAGCAGCTTCTACCAGACCCTCTCTGGAAACACCATATATTTT. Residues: CASSFYQTLSGNTIYF.

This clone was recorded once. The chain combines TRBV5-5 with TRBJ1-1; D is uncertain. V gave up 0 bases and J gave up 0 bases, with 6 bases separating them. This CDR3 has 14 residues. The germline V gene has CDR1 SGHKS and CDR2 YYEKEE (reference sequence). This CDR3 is CASSLANLNTEAFF. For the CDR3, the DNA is TGTGCCAGCAGCTTGGCAAACCTGAACACTGAAGCTTTCTTT.

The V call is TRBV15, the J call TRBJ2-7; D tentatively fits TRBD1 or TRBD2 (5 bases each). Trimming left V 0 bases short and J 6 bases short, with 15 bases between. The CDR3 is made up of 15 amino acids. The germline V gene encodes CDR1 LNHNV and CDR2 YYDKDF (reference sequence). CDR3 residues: CATSREGRGRGEQYF. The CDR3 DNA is TGTGCCACCAGCAGAGAAGGACGGGGCCGAGGCGAGCAGTACTTC.

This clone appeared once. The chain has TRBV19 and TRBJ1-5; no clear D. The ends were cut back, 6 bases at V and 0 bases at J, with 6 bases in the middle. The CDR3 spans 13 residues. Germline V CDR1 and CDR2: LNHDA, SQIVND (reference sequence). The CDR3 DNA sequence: TGTGCCAGTAGGTATTATAGCAATCAGCCCCAGCATTTT. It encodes CASRYYSNQPQHF. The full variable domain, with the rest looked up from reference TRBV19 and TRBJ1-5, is DGGITQSPKYLFRKEGQNVTLSCEQNLNHDAMYWYRQDPGQGLRLIYYSQIVNDFQKGDIAEGYSVSREKKESFPLTVTSAQKNPTAFYLCASRYYSNQPQHFGDGTRLSIL.

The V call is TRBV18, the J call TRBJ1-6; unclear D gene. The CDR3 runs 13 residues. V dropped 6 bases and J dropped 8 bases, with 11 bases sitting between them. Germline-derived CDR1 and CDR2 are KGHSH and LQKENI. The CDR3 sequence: CASSEKRDSPLHF. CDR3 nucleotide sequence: TGTGCCAGCTCGGAAAAGAGGGATTCACCCCTCCACTTT.